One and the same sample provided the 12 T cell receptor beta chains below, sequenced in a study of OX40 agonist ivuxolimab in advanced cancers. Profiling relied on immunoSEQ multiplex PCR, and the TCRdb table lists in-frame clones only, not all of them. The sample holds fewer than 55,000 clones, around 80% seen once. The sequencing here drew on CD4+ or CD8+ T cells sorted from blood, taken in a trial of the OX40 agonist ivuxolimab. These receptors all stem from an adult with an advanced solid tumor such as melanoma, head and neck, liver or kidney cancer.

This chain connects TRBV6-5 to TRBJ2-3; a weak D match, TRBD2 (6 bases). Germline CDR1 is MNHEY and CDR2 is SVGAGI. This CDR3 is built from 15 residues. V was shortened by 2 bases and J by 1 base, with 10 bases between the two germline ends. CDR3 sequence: CASSYGGAGTDTQYF. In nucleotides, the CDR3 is TGTGCCAGCAGTTACGGAGGGGCCGGCACAGATACGCAGTATTTT.

The CDR3 nucleotides are TGTGCCAGCAGCTTGGTTGGTTGGAATGAAAAACTGTTTTTT. Residues: CASSLVGWNEKLFF. V gene TRBV5-5 combines with J gene TRBJ1-4, with D uncertain. Trimming stripped 0 bases from V and 5 bases from J, with 8 bases between. CDR1 and CDR2 (germline): SGHKS, YYEKEE (reference sequence). The CDR3 contains 14 residues.

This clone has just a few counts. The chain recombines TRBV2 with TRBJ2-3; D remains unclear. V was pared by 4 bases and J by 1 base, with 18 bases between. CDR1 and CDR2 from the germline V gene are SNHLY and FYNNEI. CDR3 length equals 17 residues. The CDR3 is CASSVHDQGGGTDTQYF. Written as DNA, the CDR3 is TGTGCCAGCAGTGTTCACGATCAAGGTGGAGGCACAGATACGCAGTATTTT.

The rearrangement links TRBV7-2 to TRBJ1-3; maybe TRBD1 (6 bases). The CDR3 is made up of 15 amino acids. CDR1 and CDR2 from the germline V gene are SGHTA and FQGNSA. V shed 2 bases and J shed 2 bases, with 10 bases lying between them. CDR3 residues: CASSLRGGAGNTIYF. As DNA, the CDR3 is TGTGCCAGCAGCTTAAGGGGGGGCGCTGGAAACACCATATATTTT.

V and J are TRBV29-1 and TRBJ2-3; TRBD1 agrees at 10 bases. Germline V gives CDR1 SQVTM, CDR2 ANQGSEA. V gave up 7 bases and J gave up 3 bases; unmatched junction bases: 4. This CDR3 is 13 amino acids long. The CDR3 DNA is TGCAGCGGGGACAGGGGTGGGACAGATACGCAGTATTTT. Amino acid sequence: CSGDRGGTDTQYF.

The CDR3 loop reads CASSYSSQGHQPQHF. CDR3 nucleotide sequence: TGTGCCAGCAGTTACTCATCCCAGGGTCATCAGCCCCAGCATTTT. The J gene is TRBJ1-5, the V gene TRBV6-6, with a possible D match to TRBD1 (5 bases). The CDR3 has 15 residues. CDR1 is MNHNY, CDR2 SVGAGI, per germline (reference sequence). V was shortened by 0 bases and J by 5 bases, with 11 bases between the two germline ends.

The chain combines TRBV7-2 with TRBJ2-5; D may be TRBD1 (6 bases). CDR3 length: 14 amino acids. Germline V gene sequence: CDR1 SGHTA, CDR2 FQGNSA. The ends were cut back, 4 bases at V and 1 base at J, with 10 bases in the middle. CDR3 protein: CASSWTVFQETQYF. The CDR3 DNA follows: TGTGCCAGCAGCTGGACAGTGTTCCAAGAGACCCAGTACTTC.

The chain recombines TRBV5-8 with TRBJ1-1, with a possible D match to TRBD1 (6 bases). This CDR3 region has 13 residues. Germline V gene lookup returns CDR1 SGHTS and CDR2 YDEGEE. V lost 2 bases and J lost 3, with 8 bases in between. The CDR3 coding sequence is TGTGCCAGCAGCTTTCACAGGGACACTGAAGCTTTCTTT. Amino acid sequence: CASSFHRDTEAFF.

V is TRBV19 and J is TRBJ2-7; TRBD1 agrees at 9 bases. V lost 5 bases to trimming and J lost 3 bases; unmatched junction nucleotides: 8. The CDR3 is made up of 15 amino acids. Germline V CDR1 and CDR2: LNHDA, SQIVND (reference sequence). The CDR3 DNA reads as TGTGCCAGTAGTTCTCTGGGGACAGGGATCTACGAGCAGTACTTC. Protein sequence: CASSSLGTGIYEQYF.

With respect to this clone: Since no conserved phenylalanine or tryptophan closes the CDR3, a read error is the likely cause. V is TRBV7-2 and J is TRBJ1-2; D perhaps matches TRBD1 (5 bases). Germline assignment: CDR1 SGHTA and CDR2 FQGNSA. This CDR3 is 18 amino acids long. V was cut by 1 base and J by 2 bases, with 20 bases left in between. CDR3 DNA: TGTGCCAGCAGCTTAGGCCTTTTACGGGGCAGGAGCAACTATGGCTACACCCTC. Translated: CASSLGLLRGRSNYGYTL.

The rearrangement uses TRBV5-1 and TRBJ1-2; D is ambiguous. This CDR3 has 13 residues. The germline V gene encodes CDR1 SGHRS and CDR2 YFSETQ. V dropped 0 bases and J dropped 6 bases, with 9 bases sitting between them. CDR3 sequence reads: CASSLDPGNGYTF. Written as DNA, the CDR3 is TGCGCCAGCAGCTTGGACCCGGGGAATGGCTACACCTTC. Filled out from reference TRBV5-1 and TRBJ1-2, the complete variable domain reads KAGVTQTPRYLIKTRGQQVTLSCSPISGHRSVSWYQQTPGQGLQFLFEYFSETQRNKGNFPGRFSGRQFSNSRSEMNVSTLELGDSALYLCASSLDPGNGYTFGSGTRLTVV.

This chain's CDR3 is CASSLRSWQSSYNEQFF. The CDR3 DNA sequence: TGTGCCAGCAGCTTAAGGAGTTGGCAGAGCTCCTACAATGAGCAGTTCTTC. This chain links TRBV7-2 with TRBJ2-1; D is unresolved. V was pared by 2 bases and J by 0 bases, with 14 bases between. Per the germline V gene, CDR1 is SGHTA and CDR2 is FQGNSA. CDR3 length equals 17 residues.